The 26 T cell receptor beta chains listed next were all sequenced from one sample in a study of CD4+ T cells in melanoma. Sequencing was performed with immunoSEQ multiplex PCR; in TCRdb, only in-frame clones are kept and a portion is missing. The sample comprises about 110,000 clones, around 92% of which are singletons, and about 3.5% rests with the top ten. Material for sequencing was peripheral blood. The receptor source for this set is a human donor with melanoma.

The chain combines TRBV5-4 with TRBJ2-5; 8 bases map to TRBD1. Germline CDR1 reads SGHNT; CDR2 reads YYREEE (reference sequence). CDR3 length: 14 amino acids. Trimming at V came to 4 bases and at J to 1 base, leaving 3 bases not matched to a gene. CDR3 amino acids: CASSATGAQETQYF. The CDR3 DNA is TGTGCCAGCAGCGCGACAGGGGCCCAAGAGACCCAGTACTTC.

Concerning this clone: One end of the junction does not line up with germline, which may come from a read error. The gene calls are TRBV6-1 and TRBJ2-7, with TRBD2 identical over 8 bases. The CDR3 is 16 residues long. Per germline, CDR1 MNHNS and CDR2 SASEGT. The CDR3 here is CAISDLAGTRYYEQYF. The CDR3 nucleotides are TGTGCCATCAGTGACTTAGCCGGGACTAGATATTACGAGCAGTACTTC.

In DNA form, the CDR3 reads TGTGCCAGCAGCTCCGTGGGGCGGGAACCCTACGAGCAGTACTTC. As protein: CASSSVGREPYEQYF. This chain connects TRBV7-9 to TRBJ2-7; tentative D call: TRBD2 (6 bases). The CDR3 loop spans 15 amino acids. The V end was cut by 4 bases, the J end by 2 bases, with 15 bases between. Germline CDR1 is SEHNR and CDR2 is FQNEAQ (reference sequence).

This chain connects TRBV7-9 to TRBJ2-5; D unclear. Germline V CDR1 and CDR2: SEHNR, FQNEAQ (reference sequence). V lost 2 bases, J lost 3 bases, and 7 bases lay in between. This CDR3 is built from 13 residues. DNA of the CDR3: TGTGCCAGCAGCTTACGGGTGAAAGAGACCCAGTACTTC. Amino acid sequence: CASSLRVKETQYF.

The rearrangement uses TRBV19 and TRBJ2-3; TRBD2 might be the D (6 bases). CDR3 length: 13 amino acids. CDR1 is LNHDA and CDR2 is SQIVND in the germline V gene (reference sequence). V lost 7 bases and J lost 7, with 15 bases in between. The CDR3 DNA sequence: TGTGCCAGTACCTCTTCCGGGACTTATACGCAGTATTTT. It specifies CASTSSGTYTQYF.

The chain couples TRBV5-1 to TRBJ2-2, with 7 bases aligning to TRBD2. V lost 2 bases to trimming and J lost 5 bases; unmatched junction nucleotides: 6. The CDR3 extends over 15 amino acids. Germline V gene sequence: CDR1 SGHRS, CDR2 YFSETQ. CDR3 sequence: CASSFSQGGTGELFF. DNA of the CDR3: TGCGCCAGCAGCTTTTCCCAGGGAGGGACCGGGGAGCTGTTTTTT.

This chain connects TRBV4-1 to TRBJ1-3; 8 bases align to TRBD1. Germline assignment: CDR1 MGHRA and CDR2 YSYEKL. The CDR3 consists of 17 residues. V lost 5 bases to trimming and J lost 0 bases; unmatched junction nucleotides: 9. This chain's CDR3 is CASSSSTGASSGNTIYF. The CDR3 nucleotides read TGCGCCAGCAGCTCATCGACAGGGGCTAGCTCTGGAAACACCATATATTTT.

In this sample, this clone turned up a few times. The V and J genes are TRBV20-1 and TRBJ2-7; D uncertain. The CDR3 length is 11 residues. The V gene's germline CDR1 is DFQATT and CDR2 SNEGSKA (reference sequence). V lost 0 bases to trimming and J lost 3 bases, with 3 bases between them. In nucleotides, the CDR3 is TGCAGTGCTAGAGATGGCTACGAGCAGTACTTC. This sequence encodes CSARDGYEQYF.

The chain links TRBV10-3 to TRBJ2-5; D perhaps matches TRBD1 (6 bases). Per germline, CDR1 ENHRY and CDR2 SYGVKD. Trimming stripped 2 bases from V and 5 bases from J, with 9 bases between. The CDR3 spans 13 residues. The CDR3 region has the DNA TGTGCCATCAGTGAGGCAGGGGATGAGACCCAGTACTTC. Protein: CAISEAGDETQYF.

This clone was recorded only once. The gene calls are TRBV5-6 and TRBJ2-2; D remains ambiguous. Germline V gene sequence: CDR1 SGHDT, CDR2 YYEEEE. The CDR3 sequence is 13 residues long. The ends were cut back, 4 bases at V and 9 bases at J, with 13 bases in the middle. The CDR3 nucleotides are TGTGCCAGCAGCAGGGTGGTTATGAGGGAGCTGTTTTTT. This sequence encodes CASSRVVMRELFF.

The rearrangement joins TRBV28 to TRBJ1-1; D is ambiguous. Germline lookup yields CDR1 MDHEN and CDR2 SYDVKM. The V and J ends lost 3 bases and 4 bases respectively, with 15 bases between them. The CDR3 runs 15 residues. This CDR3 reads CASSLPFGEGTEAFF. For the CDR3, the DNA is TGTGCCAGCAGTTTGCCCTTCGGAGAGGGCACTGAAGCTTTCTTT.

The chain uses TRBV7-9 and TRBJ1-1, with 7 bases aligning to TRBD1. V lost 7 bases, J lost 10 bases, and 18 bases stayed unmatched. Germline-derived CDR1 and CDR2 are SEHNR and FQNEAQ (reference sequence). CDR3 length equals 15 residues. The CDR3 DNA reads TGTGCCAGCATCCAGGGGGGGGGCGTCCACGGGGGAGCTTTCTTT. Protein sequence: CASIQGGGVHGGAFF.

The V and J genes are TRBV7-2 and TRBJ1-1; D remains ambiguous. V lost 5 bases and J lost 1, with 11 bases in between. Germline-derived CDR1 and CDR2 are SGHTA and FQGNSA. This CDR3 has 14 residues. The DNA for the CDR3 is TGTGCCAGCAGCCCGGAGTTGGGGAACACTGAAGCTTTCTTT. This sequence encodes CASSPELGNTEAFF.

The chain employs TRBV15 and TRBJ2-5; 15 bases line up with TRBD2. The CDR3 is 19 amino acids. Germline CDR1 LNHNV, CDR2 YYDKDF (reference sequence). After removal of 0 bases from V and 1 base from J, the junction contained 6 bases not matched to a gene. The CDR3 DNA is TGTGCCACCAGCAGAGATCGGACTAGCGGGAGGGAAGCCCAAGAGACCCAGTACTTC. It encodes CATSRDRTSGREAQETQYF.

The genes are TRBV5-1 and TRBJ2-2; 14 bases map to TRBD2. Germline values: CDR1 SGHRS, CDR2 YFSETQ. V lost 3 bases, J lost 4 bases, and 8 bases stayed unmatched. The CDR3 consists of 18 residues. The CDR3 DNA reads as TGCGCCAGCAGCTCCGGGACTAGCGGGGGCCGAGGCACCGGGGAGCTGTTTTTT. Protein: CASSSGTSGGRGTGELFF.

The chain employs TRBV23-1 and TRBJ2-7; possibly TRBD2 for D (5 bases). TRBV23-1 is designated an ORF whose function remains uncertain. Trimming shortened V by 0 bases and J by 4 bases, and 16 bases separated the two germline ends. This CDR3 is 16 amino acids long. CDR3 bases: TGCGCCAGCAGTCAATCGGTTGGAGGTTCTCGGTACGAGCAGTACTTC. This gives the protein CASSQSVGGSRYEQYF.

This sequence joins TRBV2 and TRBJ1-5; no reliable D call. CDR1 and CDR2 from the germline V gene are SNHLY and FYNNEI. CDR3 length: 11 residues. V lost 4 bases to trimming and J lost 11 bases, with 9 bases between them. The DNA for the CDR3 is TGTGCCAGCAGTGGGGGTAAGGCCCAGCATTTT. This gives the protein CASSGGKAQHF.

The J gene is TRBJ2-1, the V gene TRBV7-3, with TRBD2 matching 11 bases. The junction had 6 bases not matched to a gene; V was cut back by 1 base and J by 4 bases. The germline V gene encodes CDR1 SGHTA and CDR2 FQGTGA. The CDR3 totals 17 residues. DNA for the CDR3: TGTGCCAGCAGCTTAAAAACCGGGACTAGCGGATACAATGAGCAGTTCTTC. Its protein is CASSLKTGTSGYNEQFF.

This clone was found a few times. The chain is built from TRBV5-4 and TRBJ2-1; perhaps TRBD2 as D (6 bases). V shed 3 bases and J shed 10 bases, with 11 bases lying between them. Germline values: CDR1 SGHNT, CDR2 YYREEE (reference sequence). This CDR3 has 12 residues. The CDR3 nucleotides read TGTGCCAGCAGCTCCCGACTAGTCGAGCAGTTCTTC. Translating it yields CASSSRLVEQFF.

The chain employs TRBV18 and TRBJ1-6; possibly TRBD1 for D (6 bases). The CDR3 is 15 amino acids. Germline V CDR1 and CDR2: KGHSH, LQKENI. V lost 2 bases and J lost 11, with 16 bases in between. The CDR3 protein is CASSPEGGAKTPLHF. CDR3 DNA: TGTGCCAGCTCACCAGAAGGGGGGGCGAAGACACCCCTCCACTTT.

The CDR3 coding sequence is TGTGCCAGCAGCTTCGGACAGGGGGGTAATTCACCCCTCCACTTT. Encoded protein: CASSFGQGGNSPLHF. The chain is built from TRBV7-2 and TRBJ1-6; 10 positions match TRBD1. CDR3 length: 15 residues. J was trimmed by 6 bases and V by 3 bases; bases with no gene match: 2. Germline V gene lookup returns CDR1 SGHTA and CDR2 FQGNSA.

The V gene is TRBV6-1, the J gene TRBJ2-7; D might be TRBD1 (6 bases). This CDR3 region has 14 residues. Per the germline V gene, CDR1 is MNHNS and CDR2 is SASEGT. Trimming took 6 bases from V and 0 from J, leaving 12 bases between them. CDR3: CASSVGQISYEQYF. CDR3 in DNA: TGTGCCAGCAGCGTGGGACAAATCTCCTACGAGCAGTACTTC.

This chain uses TRBV7-9 with TRBJ2-7; TRBD2 matches 7 bases. The V gene end was trimmed by 2 bases and the J gene end by 2 bases; junction bases not matched to a gene: 3. The germline V gene has CDR1 SEHNR and CDR2 FQNEAQ (reference sequence). This CDR3 is built from 14 residues. In nucleotides, the CDR3 is TGTGCCAGCAGCTTAAGCGGGACGACCTACGAGCAGTACTTC. Protein sequence: CASSLSGTTYEQYF.

The chain joins TRBV5-1 to TRBJ2-2; possibly TRBD1 or TRBD2 for D (5 bases each). Between the trimmed V and J ends, which lost 5 bases and 2 bases, there was a span of 19 bases. Germline V gene sequence: CDR1 SGHRS, CDR2 YFSETQ. This CDR3 region has 17 residues. The CDR3 protein is CASSHLPGTENTGELFF. CDR3 nucleotides: TGCGCCAGCAGTCACCTCCCCGGGACGGAAAACACCGGGGAGCTGTTTTTT.

J is TRBJ2-7 and V is TRBV9, with a tentative D call TRBD2 (6 bases). The CDR3 totals 14 residues. The germline V gene encodes CDR1 SGDLS and CDR2 YYNGEE. V lost 0 bases and J 6 bases, leaving 13 bases between the germline ends. The DNA of the CDR3 is TGTGCCAGCAGCGTAGATGGGGGGTCTGGCGAGCAGTACTTC. As protein: CASSVDGGSGEQYF.

The chain has TRBV5-1 and TRBJ1-5, with 9 positions matching TRBD1. The germline CDR1 and CDR2 sequences are SGHRS and YFSETQ. This CDR3 has 14 residues. V shed 4 bases and J 6 bases; nucleotides not matched to a gene: 5. CDR3 sequence reads: CASSNTGGGQPQHF. For the CDR3, the DNA is TGCGCCAGCAGCAACACAGGGGGCGGTCAGCCCCAGCATTTT.